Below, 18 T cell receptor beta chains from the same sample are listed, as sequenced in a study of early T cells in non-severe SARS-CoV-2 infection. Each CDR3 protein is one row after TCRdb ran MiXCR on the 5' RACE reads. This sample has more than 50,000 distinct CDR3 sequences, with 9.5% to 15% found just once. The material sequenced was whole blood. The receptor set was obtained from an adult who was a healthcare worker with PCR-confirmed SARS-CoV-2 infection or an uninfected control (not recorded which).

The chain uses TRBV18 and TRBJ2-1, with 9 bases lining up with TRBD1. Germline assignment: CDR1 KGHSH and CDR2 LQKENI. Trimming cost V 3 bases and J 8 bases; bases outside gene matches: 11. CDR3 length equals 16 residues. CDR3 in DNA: TGTGCCAGCTCACCCCTTCAGGGACAGGGTTACCATGAGCAGTTCTTC. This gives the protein CASSPLQGQGYHEQFF.

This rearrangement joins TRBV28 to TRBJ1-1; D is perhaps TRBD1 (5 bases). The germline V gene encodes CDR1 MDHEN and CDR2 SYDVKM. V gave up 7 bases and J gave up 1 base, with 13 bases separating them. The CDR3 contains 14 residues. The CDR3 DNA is TGTGCCAGCAATCCAGGACATACGAACACTGAAGCTTTCTTT. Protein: CASNPGHTNTEAFF.

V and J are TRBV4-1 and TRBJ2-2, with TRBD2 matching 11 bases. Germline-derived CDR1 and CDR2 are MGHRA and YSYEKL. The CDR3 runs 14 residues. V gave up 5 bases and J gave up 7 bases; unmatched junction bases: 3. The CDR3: CASSSSGGDGELFF. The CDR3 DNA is TGCGCCAGCAGCAGTAGCGGGGGGGACGGGGAGCTGTTTTTT.

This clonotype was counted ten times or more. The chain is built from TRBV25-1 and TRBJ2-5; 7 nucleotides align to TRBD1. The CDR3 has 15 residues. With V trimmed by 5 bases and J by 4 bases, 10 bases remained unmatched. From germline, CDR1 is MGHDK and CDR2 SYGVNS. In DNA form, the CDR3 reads TGTGCCAGCAGTCAACCGGGACAGAACATAGAGACCCAGTACTTC. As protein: CASSQPGQNIETQYF.

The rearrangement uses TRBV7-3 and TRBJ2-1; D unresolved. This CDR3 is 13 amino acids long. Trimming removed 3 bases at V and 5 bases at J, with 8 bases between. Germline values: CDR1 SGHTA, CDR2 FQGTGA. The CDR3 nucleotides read TGTGCCAGCAGCTTTAGGCAGAACAATGAGCAGTTCTTC. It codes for CASSFRQNNEQFF.

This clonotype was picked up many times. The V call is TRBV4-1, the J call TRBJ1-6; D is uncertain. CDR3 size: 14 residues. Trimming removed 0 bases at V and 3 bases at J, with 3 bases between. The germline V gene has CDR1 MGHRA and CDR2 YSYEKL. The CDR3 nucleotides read TGCGCCAGCAGCCAAGAAAGCTATAATTCACCCCTCCACTTT. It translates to CASSQESYNSPLHF.

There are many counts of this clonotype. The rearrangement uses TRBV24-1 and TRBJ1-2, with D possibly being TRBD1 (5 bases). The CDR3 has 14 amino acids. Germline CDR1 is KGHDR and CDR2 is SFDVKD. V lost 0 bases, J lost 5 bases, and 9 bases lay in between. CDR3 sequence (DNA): TGTGCCACCAGTGATTTGCGGCAGGGATATGGCTACACCTTC. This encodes CATSDLRQGYGYTF.

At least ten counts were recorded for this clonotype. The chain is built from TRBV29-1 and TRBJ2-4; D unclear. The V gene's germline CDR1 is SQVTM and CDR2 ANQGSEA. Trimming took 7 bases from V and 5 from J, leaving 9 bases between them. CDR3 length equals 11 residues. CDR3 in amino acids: CSGGRENIQYF. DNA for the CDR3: TGCAGCGGCGGACGGGAAAACATTCAGTACTTC.

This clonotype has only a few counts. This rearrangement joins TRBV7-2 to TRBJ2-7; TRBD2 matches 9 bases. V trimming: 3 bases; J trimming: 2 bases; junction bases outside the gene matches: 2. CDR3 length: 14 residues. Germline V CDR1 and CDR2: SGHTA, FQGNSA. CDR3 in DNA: TGTGCCAGCAGCTTCCCTAGCGGGACCTACGAGCAGTACTTC. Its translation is CASSFPSGTYEQYF.

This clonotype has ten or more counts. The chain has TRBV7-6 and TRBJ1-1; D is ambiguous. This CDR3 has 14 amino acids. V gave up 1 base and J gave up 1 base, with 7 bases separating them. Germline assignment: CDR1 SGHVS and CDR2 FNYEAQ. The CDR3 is CASSLDEGNTEAFF. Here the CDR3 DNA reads TGTGCCAGCAGCTTAGATGAGGGGAACACTGAAGCTTTCTTT.

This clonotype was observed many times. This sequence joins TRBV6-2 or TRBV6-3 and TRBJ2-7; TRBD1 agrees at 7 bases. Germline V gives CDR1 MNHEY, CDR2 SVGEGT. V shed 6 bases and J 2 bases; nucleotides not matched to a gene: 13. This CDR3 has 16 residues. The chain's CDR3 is CASRPTAWTGTYEQYF. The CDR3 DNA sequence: TGTGCCAGCAGACCTACCGCCTGGACAGGTACCTACGAGCAGTACTTC.

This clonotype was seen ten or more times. The CDR3 DNA is TGTGCCAGCAGCCACTTCGGCGTAACCTACGAGCAGTACTTC. Its translation: CASSHFGVTYEQYF. This rearrangement joins TRBV3-1 to TRBJ2-7, with D uncertain. Trimming removed 3 bases at V and 2 bases at J, with 11 bases between. This CDR3 region has 14 residues. The germline V gene encodes CDR1 LGHDT and CDR2 YNNKEL (reference sequence).

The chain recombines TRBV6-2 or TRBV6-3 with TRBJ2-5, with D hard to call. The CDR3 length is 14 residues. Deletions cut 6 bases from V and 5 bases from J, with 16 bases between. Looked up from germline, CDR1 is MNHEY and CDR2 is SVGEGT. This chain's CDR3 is CASSRTLGYETQYF. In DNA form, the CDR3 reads TGTGCCAGCAGCCGGACCCTTGGGTATGAGACCCAGTACTTC.

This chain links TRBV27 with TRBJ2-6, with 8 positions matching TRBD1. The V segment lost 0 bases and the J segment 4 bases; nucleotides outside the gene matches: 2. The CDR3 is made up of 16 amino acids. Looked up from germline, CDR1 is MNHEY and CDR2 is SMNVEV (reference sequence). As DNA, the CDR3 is TGTGCCAGCAGTTTATCGACAGGGGTAGGGGCCAACGTCCTGACTTTC. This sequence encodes CASSLSTGVGANVLTF. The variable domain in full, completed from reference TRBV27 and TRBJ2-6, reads EAQVTQNPRYLITVTGKKLTVTCSQNMNHEYMSWYRQDPGLGLRQIYYSMNVEVTDKGDVPEGYKVSRKEKRNFPLILESPSPNQTSLYFCASSLSTGVGANVLTFGAGSRLTVL.

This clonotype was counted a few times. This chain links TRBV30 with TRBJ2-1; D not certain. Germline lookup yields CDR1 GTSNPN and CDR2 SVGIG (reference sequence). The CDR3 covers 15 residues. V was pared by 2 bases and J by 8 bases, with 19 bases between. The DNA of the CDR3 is TGTGCCTGGAGTAGGACCATCACATCCCTCGATGAGCAGTTCTTC. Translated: CAWSRTITSLDEQFF. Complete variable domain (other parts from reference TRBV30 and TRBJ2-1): SQTIHQWPATLVQPVGSPLSLECTVEGTSNPNLYWYRQAAGRGLQLLFYSVGIGQISSEVPQNLSASRPQDRQFILSSKKLLLSDSGFYLCAWSRTITSLDEQFFGPGTRLTVL.

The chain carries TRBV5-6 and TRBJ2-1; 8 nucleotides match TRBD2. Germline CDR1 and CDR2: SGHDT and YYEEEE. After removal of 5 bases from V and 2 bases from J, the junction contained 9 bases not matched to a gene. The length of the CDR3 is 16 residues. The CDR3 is CASRNVAGGAYNEQFF. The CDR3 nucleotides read TGTGCCAGCAGAAACGTGGCGGGAGGAGCCTACAATGAGCAGTTCTTC.

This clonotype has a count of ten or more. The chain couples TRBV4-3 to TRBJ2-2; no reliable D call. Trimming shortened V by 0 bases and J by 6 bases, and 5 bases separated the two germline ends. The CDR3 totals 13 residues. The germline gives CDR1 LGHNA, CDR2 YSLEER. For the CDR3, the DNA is TGCGCCAGCAGCCAAGATCATCCCGGGGAGCTGTTTTTT. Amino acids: CASSQDHPGELFF.

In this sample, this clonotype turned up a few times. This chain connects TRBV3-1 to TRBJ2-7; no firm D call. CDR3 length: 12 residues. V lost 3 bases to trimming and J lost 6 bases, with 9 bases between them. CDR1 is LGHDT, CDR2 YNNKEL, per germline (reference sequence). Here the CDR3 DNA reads TGTGCCAGCAGCCATCTGAGCCCCGAGCAGTACTTC. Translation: CASSHLSPEQYF.